These T cell receptor beta chains were read from a single sample in a study of control samples from healthy donors and cancer patients. Sequenced by immunoSEQ multiplex PCR; TCRdb stores in-frame clones only, minus some. The sample includes 29,000 or so clones, roughly 85% of them seen just once. The specimen was formalin-fixed, paraffin-embedded tissue. These receptor sequences come from a female donor with melanoma. Both conserved end residues are part of each CDR3. Fields, in order: CDR3 DNA, CDR3 protein, D gene, clone size, J gene, CDR3 length, V gene. D genes are given only for firm matches. Expanded clones get a size class; other rows say once, few or many, or leave the size out.

DNA: TGTGCCAGCTCACCCGCGGGACAGGGGGACTATGGCTACACCTTC
CDR3: CASSPAGQGDYGYTF
D: TRBD1
size: .
J: TRBJ1-2
length: 15
V: TRBV18

DNA: TGTGCCAGCAGTTTAGGGTCGTGGAATCAGCCCCAGCATTTT
CDR3: CASSLGSWNQPQHF
D: .
size: few
J: TRBJ1-5
length: 14
V: TRBV6-5

DNA: TGTGCCAGCAGCTTAACCGGGGTAGGAGATACGCAGTATTTT
CDR3: CASSLTGVGDTQYF
D: .
size: .
J: TRBJ2-3
length: 14
V: TRBV7-3

DNA: TGTGCCAGCAGCGTAGCCGGGACTAGCGGGCCGGATAAGCAGTTCTTC
CDR3: CASSVAGTSGPDKQFF
D: TRBD2
size: .
J: TRBJ2-1
length: 16
V: TRBV9

DNA: TGTGCCAGCACCTCCGAAGGTTGGCGAACAACCGGGGAGCTGTTTTTT
CDR3: CASTSEGWRTTGELFF
D: .
size: .
J: TRBJ2-2
length: 16
V: TRBV27

DNA: TGTGCCAGTAGCGACAGGGGAAACGGTGAAAAACTGTTTTTT
CDR3: CASSDRGNGEKLFF
D: TRBD1
size: .
J: TRBJ1-4
length: 14
V: TRBV19

DNA: TGTGCCAGCAGCCCGCACAGGGCTCTCACAGATACGCAGTATTTT
CDR3: CASSPHRALTDTQYF
D: .
size: .
J: TRBJ2-3
length: 15
V: TRBV5-4

DNA: TGTGCCAGCTCACCCCAACGACTAGCATCGAATGAGCAGTTCTTC
CDR3: CASSPQRLASNEQFF
D: TRBD2
size: .
J: TRBJ2-1
length: 15
V: TRBV18

DNA: TGTGCCAGCAGGAGCGGTTATGGCTACACCTTC
CDR3: CASRSGYGYTF
D: .
size: .
J: TRBJ1-2
length: 11
V: TRBV2

DNA: TGCGCCAGCAGCTTGACTAGCGGGAGCAACGAGCAGTACTTC
CDR3: CASSLTSGSNEQYF
D: TRBD2
size: .
J: TRBJ2-7
length: 14
V: TRBV5-1

DNA: TGTGCCAGCAGCCCACGGACTAGCGGATACACAGATACGCAGTATTTT
CDR3: CASSPRTSGYTDTQYF
D: TRBD2
size: .
J: TRBJ2-3
length: 16
V: TRBV7-8

DNA: TGTGCCAGCAGTTATCCCGGGCGGTGGGAAGAGACCCAGTACTTC
CDR3: CASSYPGRWEETQYF
D: .
size: .
J: TRBJ2-5
length: 15
V: TRBV6-2/TRBV6-3

DNA: TGCGCCAGCAGCTTGGGGGTAGCGGGAGCGGGAGATACGCAGTATTTT
CDR3: CASSLGVAGAGDTQYF
D: TRBD2
size: .
J: TRBJ2-3
length: 16
V: TRBV5-1

DNA: TGTGCCAGCTCACCACCCGCAACAGGGAAAGATACGCAGTATTTT
CDR3: CASSPPATGKDTQYF
D: .
size: .
J: TRBJ2-3
length: 15
V: TRBV18

DNA: TGCAGCGTGTGGACAGGTCTGGACAAAAACATTCAGTACTTC
CDR3: CSVWTGLDKNIQYF
D: TRBD1
size: .
J: TRBJ2-4
length: 14
V: TRBV29-1

DNA: TGTGCCAGTAGTACCCGACAGTTCTCTGGGGCCAACGTCCTGACTTTC
CDR3: CASSTRQFSGANVLTF
D: .
size: .
J: TRBJ2-6
length: 16
V: TRBV19

DNA: TGTGCCAGCTCACTTTGGGCTACGAACACTGAAGCTTTCTTT
CDR3: CASSLWATNTEAFF
D: .
size: .
J: TRBJ1-1
length: 14
V: TRBV18